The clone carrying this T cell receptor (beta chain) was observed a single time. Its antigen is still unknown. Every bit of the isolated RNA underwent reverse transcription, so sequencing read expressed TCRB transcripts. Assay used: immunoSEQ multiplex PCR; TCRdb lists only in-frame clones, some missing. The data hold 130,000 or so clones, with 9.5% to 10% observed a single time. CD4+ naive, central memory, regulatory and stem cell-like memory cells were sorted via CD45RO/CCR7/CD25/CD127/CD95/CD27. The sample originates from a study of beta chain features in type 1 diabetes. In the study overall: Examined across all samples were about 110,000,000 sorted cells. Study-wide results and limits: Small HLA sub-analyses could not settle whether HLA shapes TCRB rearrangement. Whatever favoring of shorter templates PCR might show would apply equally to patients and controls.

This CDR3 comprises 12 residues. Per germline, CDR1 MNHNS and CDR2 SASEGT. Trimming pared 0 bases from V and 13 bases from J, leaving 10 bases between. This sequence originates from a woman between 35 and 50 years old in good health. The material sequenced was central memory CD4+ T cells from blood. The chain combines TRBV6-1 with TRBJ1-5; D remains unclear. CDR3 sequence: CASSEARLSQHF. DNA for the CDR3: TGTGCCAGCAGTGAAGCGAGACTTTCTCAGCATTTT.